What follows are 23 T cell receptor beta chains derived from one specimen sequenced in a study of blood T cell repertoires in COVID-19. Using immunoSEQ multiplex PCR, the repertoire was profiled, and TCRdb retains in-frame clones only, with some absent. The table shows about 260,000 clones, with roughly 86% occurring only once. Sample: peripheral blood. The origin of the receptors is a human donor in a cohort sampled during active COVID-19.

V and J are TRBV4-1 and TRBJ2-7, with 8 bases fitting TRBD1. The V gene end was trimmed by 3 bases and the J gene end by 5 bases; junction bases not matched to a gene: 9. Germline loops: CDR1 MGHRA, CDR2 YSYEKL. The CDR3 consists of 15 residues. The CDR3 DNA reads TGCGCCAGCAGCCATACGCAGGGGGCGACTAACGAGCAGTACTTC. Encoded protein: CASSHTQGATNEQYF.

The chain joins TRBV5-4 to TRBJ2-7; the D is unclear. This CDR3 is built from 15 residues. Germline V gene lookup returns CDR1 SGHNT and CDR2 YYREEE (reference sequence). V was pared by 0 bases and J by 0 bases, with 10 bases between. The CDR3 sequence: CASSLDSPSSYEQYF. CDR3 coding DNA: TGTGCCAGCAGCTTGGACAGCCCGAGCTCCTACGAGCAGTACTTC.

The chain carries TRBV5-8 and TRBJ2-4; TRBD1 matches at 8 bases. Germline CDR1 SGHTS, CDR2 YDEGEE. Trimming took 7 bases from V and 0 from J; bases not matched to a gene: 12. CDR3 length equals 17 residues. CDR3 residues: CASRKGQEQLAKNIQYF. The CDR3, as DNA: TGTGCCAGCCGCAAGGGACAGGAGCAGCTAGCCAAAAACATTCAGTACTTC. Using reference TRBV5-8 and TRBJ2-4 for the parts outside the CDR3, the full variable domain is EAGVTQSPTHLIKTRGQQATLRCSPISGHTSVYWYQQALGLGLQFLLWYDEGEERNRGNFPPRFSGRQFPNYSSELNVNALELEDSALYLCASRKGQEQLAKNIQYFGAGTRLSVL.

The chain recombines TRBV5-7 with TRBJ1-1, with D perhaps TRBD1 (5 bases). TRBV5-7 is designated an ORF whose function remains uncertain. Trimming left V 1 base short and J 1 base short, with 8 bases between. The length of the CDR3 is 14 residues. For the CDR3, the DNA is TGTGCCAGCAGCTTGCCTGGGGCGAACACTGAAGCTTTCTTT. Protein product: CASSLPGANTEAFF.

Only one count was recorded for this clone. The chain uses TRBV7-9 and TRBJ2-3; 7 nucleotides match TRBD1. Germline lookup yields CDR1 SEHNR and CDR2 FQNEAQ (reference sequence). CDR3 length: 14 amino acids. V gave up 4 bases and J gave up 4 bases; unmatched junction bases: 5. The CDR3 sequence: CASSYQTGSDTQYF. The CDR3 DNA sequence: TGTGCCAGCAGCTACCAGACAGGGTCAGATACGCAGTATTTT.

This clone was recorded once. The chain couples TRBV7-9 to TRBJ1-1, with D possibly TRBD1 on 5 matching bases. The V gene's germline CDR1 is SEHNR and CDR2 FQNEAQ (reference sequence). The V end was cut by 8 bases, the J end by 4 bases, with 23 bases between. The length of the CDR3 is 16 residues. This CDR3 is CASYTGPLMGGTEAFF. The CDR3 nucleotides read TGTGCCAGCTATACCGGACCGCTAATGGGGGGCACTGAAGCTTTCTTT.

The CDR3 protein is CASSSERGHSGGNTEAFF. The CDR3 nucleotides are TGTGCCAGCAGTTCCGAGCGCGGGCACTCAGGCGGGAACACTGAAGCTTTCTTT. V gene TRBV6-2 or TRBV6-3 combines with J gene TRBJ1-1; D remains ambiguous. The V gene lost 4 bases and the J gene lost 1 base, with 22 bases spanning the gap. Germline lookup yields CDR1 MNHEY and CDR2 SVGEGT. The CDR3 totals 18 residues.

This chain links TRBV5-4 with TRBJ1-1; possible D gene TRBD1, 6 bases. Germline values: CDR1 SGHNT, CDR2 YYREEE (reference sequence). This CDR3 comprises 15 residues. The V end was cut by 2 bases, the J end by 5 bases, with 16 bases between. The CDR3 reads CASSFPGGRWTEAFF. CDR3 coding DNA: TGTGCCAGCAGCTTCCCGGGGGGCCGTTGGACTGAAGCTTTCTTT. Full variable domain (remainder filled in from reference TRBV5-4 and TRBJ1-1): ETGVTQSPTHLIKTRGQQVTLRCSSQSGHNTVSWYQQALGQGPQFIFQYYREEENGRGNFPPRFSGLQFPNYSSELNVNALELDDSALYLCASSFPGGRWTEAFFGQGTRLTVV.

This chain links TRBV3-1 (or the pseudogene TRBV3-2) with TRBJ1-1; possible D gene TRBD1, 6 bases. The germline V gene has CDR1 LGHDT and CDR2 YNNKEL (reference sequence). The CDR3 sequence is 15 residues long. Trimming cost V 6 bases and J 0 bases, with 14 bases left between them. This CDR3 is CASRGGGAMNTEAFF. DNA for the CDR3: TGTGCCAGCAGAGGGGGGGGTGCTATGAACACTGAAGCTTTCTTT.

V is TRBV5-1 and J is TRBJ2-7; TRBD1 aligns across 8 bases. The CDR3 runs 18 residues. Germline CDR1 is SGHRS and CDR2 is YFSETQ. V lost 4 bases to trimming and J lost 5 bases; unmatched junction nucleotides: 20. The CDR3 DNA reads TGCGCCAGCAGCCCACAACCCGGGATGGGGCAGGGGGCAGACGAGCAGTACTTC. Translation: CASSPQPGMGQGADEQYF.

The chain combines TRBV6-5 with TRBJ1-5; weak D call: TRBD1 (5 bases). Trimming removed 6 bases from V and 9 bases from J, with 18 bases in between. Looked up from germline, CDR1 is MNHEY and CDR2 is SVGAGI. This CDR3 spans 14 amino acids. The CDR3 DNA follows: TGTGCCAGCAGCCCCGGGGGGAGCGGGCTGCCCCAGCATTTT. This translates into CASSPGGSGLPQHF.

The DNA of the CDR3 is TGTGCCACCAGTGATAAAAACAGGGGACACTCTGGAAACACCATATATTTT. This gives the protein CATSDKNRGHSGNTIYF. The genes are TRBV24-1 and TRBJ1-3; 7 bases are shared with TRBD1. The CDR3 is 17 residues long. Germline-derived CDR1 and CDR2 are KGHDR and SFDVKD. Trimming at V came to 3 bases and at J to 0 bases, leaving 7 bases not matched to a gene.

The chain recombines TRBV10-1 with TRBJ2-5, with 8 bases fitting TRBD2. The V segment lost 5 bases and the J segment 2 bases; nucleotides outside the gene matches: 7. This CDR3 has 15 residues. Germline loops: CDR1 WNHNN, CDR2 SYGVQD (reference sequence). The CDR3 nucleotides read TGCGCCAGCAGTCGCCGGGGACTAGGGCAAGAGACCCAGTACTTC. Translated, it gives CASSRRGLGQETQYF.

The genes are TRBV18 and TRBJ1-2; TRBD1 agrees at 8 bases. After removal of 6 bases from V and 3 bases from J, the junction contained 0 bases not matched to a gene. Germline CDR1 is KGHSH and CDR2 is LQKENI. The CDR3 is 12 amino acids. The CDR3 sequence is CASSGQDYGYTF. For the CDR3, the DNA is TGTGCCAGCTCGGGACAGGACTATGGCTACACCTTC.

The V gene is TRBV3-1 (or the pseudogene TRBV3-2), the J gene TRBJ2-7, with 10 nucleotides matching TRBD2. Per the germline V gene, CDR1 is LGHDT and CDR2 is YNNKEL (reference sequence). The CDR3 has 15 residues. The junction had 5 bases not matched to a gene; V was cut back by 2 bases and J by 4 bases. CDR3 protein: CASSQRASGGYEQYF. CDR3 DNA: TGTGCCAGCAGCCAACGGGCTAGCGGGGGTTACGAGCAGTACTTC.

The CDR3 is CASSLAGGNEKLFF. CDR3 DNA: TGTGCCAGCAGCTTAGCAGGGGGTAATGAAAAACTGTTTTTT. The rearrangement links TRBV7-2 to TRBJ1-4, with TRBD1 as a possible D gene (6 bases). Trimming shortened V by 0 bases and J by 4 bases, and 6 bases separated the two germline ends. The CDR3 is made up of 14 amino acids. Germline CDR1 SGHTA, CDR2 FQGNSA.

The rearrangement uses TRBV19 and TRBJ1-2; D is perhaps TRBD1 (6 bases). Deletions cut 6 bases from V and 1 base from J, with 15 bases between. The germline V gene encodes CDR1 LNHDA and CDR2 SQIVND (reference sequence). This CDR3 region has 15 residues. The CDR3 sequence: CASSRLTGGNYGYTF. In DNA form, the CDR3 reads TGTGCCAGTAGCCGATTGACAGGCGGTAACTATGGCTACACCTTC. Full variable domain (missing parts from reference TRBV19 and TRBJ1-2): DGGITQSPKYLFRKEGQNVTLSCEQNLNHDAMYWYRQDPGQGLRLIYYSQIVNDFQKGDIAEGYSVSREKKESFPLTVTSAQKNPTAFYLCASSRLTGGNYGYTFGSGTRLTVV.

This rearrangement joins TRBV14 to TRBJ2-6, with TRBD1 matching over 9 bases. Germline V CDR1 and CDR2: SGHDN, FVKESK. V lost 4 bases and J lost 0; bases outside the gene matches: 7. This CDR3 comprises 18 residues. CDR3 nucleotides: TGTGCCAGCAGCCTTCGGACAGGGGCAAGCTCTGGGGCCAACGTCCTGACTTTC. Its translation is CASSLRTGASSGANVLTF.

The CDR3 nucleotides are TGTGCCAGCAGTTTCGACGGAGCGAATACGCAGTATTTT. Amino acid sequence: CASSFDGANTQYF. The chain is built from TRBV27 and TRBJ2-3; D is unresolved. V was pared by 3 bases and J by 7 bases, with 11 bases between. The CDR3 covers 13 residues. CDR1 and CDR2 (germline): MNHEY, SMNVEV (reference sequence).

The rearrangement joins TRBV5-4 to TRBJ2-6; perhaps TRBD2 as D (6 bases). The CDR3 consists of 19 residues. Looked up from germline, CDR1 is SGHNT and CDR2 is YYREEE (reference sequence). V was clipped by 6 bases and J by 2 bases, with 24 bases between them. The CDR3 DNA sequence: TGTGCCAGCACGGGGCTGAATGCGGGGACCCCCGCTGGGGCCAACGTCCTGACTTTC. Its protein product is CASTGLNAGTPAGANVLTF.

This clone was seen more than once but under ten times. The chain links TRBV5-1 to TRBJ2-7; perhaps TRBD2 as D (6 bases). V lost 4 bases and J 6 bases, leaving 23 bases between the germline ends. The CDR3 is made up of 16 amino acids. Germline CDR1 is SGHRS and CDR2 is YFSETQ. The CDR3: CASSHGILAGRGEQYF. The CDR3 nucleotides are TGCGCCAGCAGCCACGGTATTCTGGCGGGGCGTGGCGAGCAGTACTTC. Together with reference TRBV5-1 and TRBJ2-7, the CDR3 gives the full variable domain: KAGVTQTPRYLIKTRGQQVTLSCSPISGHRSVSWYQQTPGQGLQFLFEYFSETQRNKGNFPGRFSGRQFSNSRSEMNVSTLELGDSALYLCASSHGILAGRGEQYFGPGTRLTVT.

V and J are TRBV18 and TRBJ2-1; 12 bases agree with TRBD2. There are 14 residues in the CDR3. The J segment lost 6 bases and the V segment lost 8 bases, leaving 5 bases of the junction unmatched. Germline V CDR1 and CDR2: KGHSH, LQKENI. The CDR3 sequence is CASTTSGGFNEQFF. The CDR3 DNA sequence: TGTGCCAGCACGACTAGCGGGGGCTTCAATGAGCAGTTCTTC. Full variable domain (remainder filled in from reference TRBV18 and TRBJ2-1): NAGVMQNPRHLVRRRGQEARLRCSPMKGHSHVYWYRQLPEEGLKFMVYLQKENIIDESGMPKERFSAEFPKEGPSILRIQQVVRGDSAAYFCASTTSGGFNEQFFGPGTRLTVL.

This sequence joins TRBV10-3 and TRBJ2-2, with 8 bases that match TRBD2. The germline V gene has CDR1 ENHRY and CDR2 SYGVKD. This CDR3 is 14 amino acids long. The V segment lost 2 bases and the J segment 4 bases; nucleotides outside the gene matches: 0. The CDR3 nucleotides read TGTGCCATCAGTGAGGGGACTAGCACCGGGGAGCTGTTTTTT. This translates into CAISEGTSTGELFF.